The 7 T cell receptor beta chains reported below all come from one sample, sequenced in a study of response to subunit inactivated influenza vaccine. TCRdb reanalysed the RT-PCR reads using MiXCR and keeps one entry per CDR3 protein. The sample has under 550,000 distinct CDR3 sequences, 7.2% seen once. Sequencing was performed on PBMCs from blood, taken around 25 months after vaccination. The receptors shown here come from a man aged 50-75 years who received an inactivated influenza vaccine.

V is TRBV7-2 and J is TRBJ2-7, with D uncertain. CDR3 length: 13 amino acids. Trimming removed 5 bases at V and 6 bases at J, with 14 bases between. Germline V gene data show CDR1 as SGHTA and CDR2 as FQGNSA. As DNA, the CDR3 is TGTGCCAGCAGCCCATCAGGTATTCGCGAGCAGTACTTC. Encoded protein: CASSPSGIREQYF.

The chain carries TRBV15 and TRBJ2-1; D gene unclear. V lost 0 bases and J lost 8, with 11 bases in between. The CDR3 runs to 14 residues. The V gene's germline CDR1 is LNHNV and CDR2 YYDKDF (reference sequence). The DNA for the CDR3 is TGTGCCACCAGCAGAGATTTTGGCGGCTATGAGCAGTTCTTC. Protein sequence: CATSRDFGGYEQFF. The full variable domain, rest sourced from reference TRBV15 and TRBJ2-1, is DAMVIQNPRYQVTQFGKPVTLSCSQTLNHNVMYWYQQKSSQAPKLLFHYYDKDFNNEADTPDNFQSRRPNTSFCFLDIRSPGLGDTAMYLCATSRDFGGYEQFFGPGTRLTVL.

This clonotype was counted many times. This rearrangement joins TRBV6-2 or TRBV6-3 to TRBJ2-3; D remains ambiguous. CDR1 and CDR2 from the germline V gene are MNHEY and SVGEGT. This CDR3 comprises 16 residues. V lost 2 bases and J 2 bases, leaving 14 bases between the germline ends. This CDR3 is CASSYKAGSFTDTQYF. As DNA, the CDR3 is TGTGCCAGCAGTTACAAGGCAGGATCCTTCACAGATACGCAGTATTTT.

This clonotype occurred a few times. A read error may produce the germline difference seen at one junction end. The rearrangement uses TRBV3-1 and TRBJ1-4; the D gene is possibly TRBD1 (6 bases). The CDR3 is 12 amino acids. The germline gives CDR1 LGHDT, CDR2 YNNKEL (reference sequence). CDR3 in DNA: TGTGCCAGCAGCCAAGATCCCGGGACAAGGGTTTTT. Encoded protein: CASSQDPGTRVF.

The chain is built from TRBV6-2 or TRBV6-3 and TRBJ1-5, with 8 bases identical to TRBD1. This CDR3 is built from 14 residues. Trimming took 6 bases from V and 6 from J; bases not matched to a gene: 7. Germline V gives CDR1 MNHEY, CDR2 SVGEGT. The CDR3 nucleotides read TGTGCCAGCAGCTCGGACAGGGAATTTCAGCCCCAGCATTTT. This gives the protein CASSSDREFQPQHF.

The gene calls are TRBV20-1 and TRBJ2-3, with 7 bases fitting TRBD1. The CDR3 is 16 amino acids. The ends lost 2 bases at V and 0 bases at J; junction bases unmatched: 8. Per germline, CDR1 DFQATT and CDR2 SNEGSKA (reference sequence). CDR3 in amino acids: CSARPFKGASTDTQYF. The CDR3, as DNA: TGCAGTGCTAGACCTTTTAAGGGGGCTAGCACAGATACGCAGTATTTT.

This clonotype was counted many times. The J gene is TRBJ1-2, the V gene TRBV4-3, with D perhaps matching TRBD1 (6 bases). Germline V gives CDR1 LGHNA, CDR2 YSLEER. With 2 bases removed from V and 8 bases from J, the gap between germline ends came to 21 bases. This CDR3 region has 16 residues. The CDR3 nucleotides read TGCGCCAGCAGCCAATCTACAGGGCGTGCGAGAGGAGGCTACACCTTC. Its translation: CASSQSTGRARGGYTF.